Included here is one T cell receptor beta chain sequence, with context. Only in-frame clones appear in the TCRdb table, and some are missing; sequencing was by immunoSEQ multiplex PCR. The sample consists of some 340,000 clones, about 86% of them appearing once. This sample was taken from a study of Ad26.COV2.S vaccination and SARS-CoV-2 variants. Study-wide background: Intramuscular Ad26.COV2.S doses were given once or twice, 56 days apart.

This CDR3 has 17 amino acids. V was clipped by 5 bases and J by 0 bases; unmatched bases: 10. The germline V gene has CDR1 SGHRS and CDR2 YFSETQ. Treatment indicated: around 19 received Ad26.COV2.S at low or high dose, single or two shots; roughly five received placebo; per-sample allocation not given. Repertoires come from day 63 after the first vaccine or placebo injection. The chain joins TRBV5-1 to TRBJ2-5; TRBD1 matches at 10 bases. The sample was peripheral blood, taken in a trial of Ad26.COV2.S vaccine versus placebo. This TCR was sampled from a person between 18 and 60 years old who received the Ad26.COV2.S COVID-19 vaccine or a placebo. The CDR3 loop is CASSDEGQGSHQETQYF. CDR3 sequence (DNA): TGCGCCAGCAGTGATGAGGGACAGGGGTCCCACCAAGAGACCCAGTACTTC.